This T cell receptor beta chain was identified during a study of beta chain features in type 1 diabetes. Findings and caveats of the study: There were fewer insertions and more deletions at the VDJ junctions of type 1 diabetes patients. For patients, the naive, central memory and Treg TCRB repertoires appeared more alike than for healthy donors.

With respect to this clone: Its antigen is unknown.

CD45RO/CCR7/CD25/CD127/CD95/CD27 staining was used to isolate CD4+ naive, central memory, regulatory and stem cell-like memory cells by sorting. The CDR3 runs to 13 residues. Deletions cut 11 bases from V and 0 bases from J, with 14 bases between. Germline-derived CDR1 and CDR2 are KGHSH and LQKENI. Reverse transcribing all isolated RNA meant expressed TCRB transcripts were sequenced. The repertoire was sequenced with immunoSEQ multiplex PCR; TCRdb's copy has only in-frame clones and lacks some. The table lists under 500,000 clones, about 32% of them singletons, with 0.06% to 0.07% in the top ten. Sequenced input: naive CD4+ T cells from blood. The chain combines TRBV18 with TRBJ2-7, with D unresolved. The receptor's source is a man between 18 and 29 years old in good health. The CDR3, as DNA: TGTGCCTTTAACCTCTCGCGCTCCTACGAGCAGTACTTC. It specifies CAFNLSRSYEQYF.